This paragraph reports one T cell receptor beta chain. PCR employed 60 Vbeta and 13 Jbeta primers. Libraries were prepared by immunoSEQ multiplex PCR; TCRdb keeps only in-frame clonotypes and omits some of them. The repertoire includes under 200,000 clones, 68% of them detected once, and 2.8% sits in the top ten. The data were obtained in a study of cytomegalovirus exposure and HLA in healthy donors. From germline, CDR1 is LNHDA and CDR2 SQIVND (reference sequence). V was shortened by 7 bases and J by 3 bases, with 12 bases between the two germline ends. CDR3 length equals 13 residues. Sequencing was performed on PBMCs. The V and J genes are TRBV19 and TRBJ1-1; D unclear. The TCR sequence derives from a middle-aged woman in good health and CMV-seropositive. In nucleotides, the CDR3 is TGTGCCAGTACACAGCTCCCCTACACTGAAGCTTTCTTT. Residues: CASTQLPYTEAFF. Complete variable domain (other parts from reference TRBV19 and TRBJ1-1): DGGITQSPKYLFRKEGQNVTLSCEQNLNHDAMYWYRQDPGQGLRLIYYSQIVNDFQKGDIAEGYSVSREKKESFPLTVTSAQKNPTAFYLCASTQLPYTEAFFGQGTRLTVV.